The clone carrying this T cell receptor beta chain was observed a single time. Antigen: not known. CD4+ T cells were isolated after less than 12 days of culture. Germline-derived CDR1 and CDR2 are LNHDA and SQIVND (reference sequence). CDR3 length: 15 residues. V dropped 7 bases and J dropped 4 bases, with 19 bases sitting between them. This sample is part of a study of vaccination effects on CD4 cells after COVID-19. The data were produced by immunoSEQ multiplex PCR, yet TCRdb's version contains in-frame clones alone and is incomplete. The repertoire holds tens of thousands of clones, with about 74% as singletons.

The chain uses TRBV19 and TRBJ2-5; D is unresolved. This receptor was obtained from a human donor who received a COVID-19 vaccine. Source: CD4+ T cells from PBMCs cultured without peptide, taken before COVID-19 vaccination. CDR3 sequence: CASNPDPLSSETQYF. The CDR3 nucleotides are TGTGCCAGTAATCCAGACCCTCTAAGTTCAGAGACCCAGTACTTC.